The following is a T cell receptor beta chain sequence with its context. Losses at the gene ends were 0 bases for V and 14 bases for J; bases not matched to a gene: 6. The CDR3 is 13 residues long. CDR1 and CDR2 from the germline V gene are LGHDT and YNNKEL (reference sequence). The repertoire was sequenced with immunoSEQ multiplex PCR; TCRdb's copy has only in-frame clones and lacks some. The sample carries 300,000 to 350,000 clones, roughly 90% recorded once. Seattle cases were enrolled at active infection and followed longitudinally. The sample belongs to a study of blood T cell repertoires in COVID-19. Study as a whole: T cells, B-cell-depleted T cells, or PBMCs provided the cDNA or gDNA that served as material.

The sample taken for sequencing was peripheral blood. The clonotype originates from a young woman with COVID-19, enrolled during active disease. The V and J genes are TRBV3-1 (or the pseudogene TRBV3-2) and TRBJ1-1; 10 nucleotides align to TRBD1. CDR3 DNA sequence: TGTGCCAGCAGCCAAGATATTTGGACAGGGGGGTTCTTT. Translated, it gives CASSQDIWTGGFF.